A single sample gave rise to the 2 T cell receptor beta chains below, sequenced in a study of shared clonotypes between healthy human individuals. Produced via immunoSEQ multiplex PCR; TCRdb's table is partial and in-frame only. The sample shows around 240,000 clones, 60% to 80% of them seen only once. Sequences were obtained from memory CD4+ T cells sorted from blood. Subset described: CD45RA-negative fraction. All receptors derive from a man in his thirties or forties in good health.

J is TRBJ2-1 and V is TRBV11-3; 12 bases align to TRBD1. The CDR3 totals 18 residues. The germline V gene has CDR1 SGHNT and CDR2 YENEEA. V shed 5 bases and J 6 bases; nucleotides not matched to a gene: 14. The CDR3 sequence is CASSQGQGANQRTNEQFF. CDR3 nucleotides: TGTGCCAGCAGCCAGGGACAGGGGGCGAATCAGCGGACCAATGAGCAGTTCTTC.

The rearrangement joins TRBV5-6 to TRBJ2-3; 7 bases line up with TRBD1. The CDR3 is 17 residues long. Germline CDR1 SGHDT, CDR2 YYEEEE. The V gene end was trimmed by 3 bases and the J gene end by 6 bases; junction bases not matched to a gene: 16. CDR3 sequence: CASSYLRQGNREDTQYF. In nucleotides, the CDR3 is TGTGCCAGCAGCTACCTTCGACAGGGCAACAGGGAGGATACGCAGTATTTT.